The entry below gives a single T cell receptor (beta chain) sequence along with its context. This receptor's antigen is unknown. Base qualities are missing; no much larger clone stands one base away. The data were taken from a study of OX40 agonist ivuxolimab in advanced cancers. Broadly, across the study: Ivuxolimab, which targeted the costimulatory receptor OX40 (CD134), was an agonistic, fully human IgG2 monoclonal antibody. Intravenous ivuxolimab was administered to patients every 2 weeks at six dose levels: 0.01, 0.1, 0.3, 1.5, 3 and 10 mg/kg. Among the approximately 50 dose-escalation patients, some 19 had hepatocellular carcinoma, 15 or so melanoma, 9 renal cell carcinoma and 9 head and neck cancer. The dose-escalation cohort was around 83% male with a mean age of 60 years, ranging from roughly 20 to 80. Patients were allowed to have had prior anti-PD-1, anti-PD-L1 or anti-CTLA-4 therapy, and 40% of the dose-escalation patients had been treated with checkpoint inhibitors. Partial responses occurred in three dose-escalation patients: two with cutaneous melanoma and one with hepatocellular carcinoma. Peripheral TCRbeta sequencing aimed to test whether ivuxolimab altered TCR sequence diversity and caused clonal T-cell expansion. The monotherapy dose-escalation portion (N of about 52 patients) of the phase I ivuxolimab trial is reported in the paper.

Patients with autoimmune disease history or receiving systemic immunosuppression were excluded from the trial. Peripheral blood for TCR sequencing was drawn from every dose cohort at baseline, at cycle 4 day 1 and at cycle 7 day 1. Samples came from an open-label, multicenter, first-in-human phase I dose-escalation trial of ivuxolimab. Adults with locally advanced or metastatic melanoma, renal cell, hepatocellular, or head and neck squamous cell carcinoma were enrolled in the trial. Before TCR sequencing, CD4+ T cells and CD8+ T cells were sorted from peripheral blood as separate populations. Overall study results and their limits: Low levels of normalized T-cell clonal expansion were also seen in some patients who did not respond. The antigen specificity of the peripheral T cells that underwent clonal expansion was not determined. After ivuxolimab, expanded clones were on average more numerous among CD8+ T cells than among CD4+ T cells. Partial responders in the 0.1-3.0 mg/kg groups had among the lowest normalized peripheral clonal expansion, especially among CD8+ T cells. At doses of 0.1 to 3.0 mg/kg, clonal expansion of both CD4+ and CD8+ blood T cells was observed from baseline to week 6.

For sequencing of the TCRbeta CDR3 region, genomic DNA was extracted from the sorted cells. The immunoSEQ Assay was used to sequence the TCRbeta CDR3 regions. TCRdb took over this immuneACCESS table, retaining in-frame rearrangements with V and J assigned. Such tables are incomplete; in checked studies, under half of the missing clones stem from an unresolved V gene, and the remainder is unexplained. Present in this sample are about 69,000 clones, 89% of which were seen just once. The ten largest clones take up under 4.5% of the sample. Trimming at the junction amounts to 6 bases on V and 3 bases on J, and the germline ends lie 11 bases apart. In the germline V gene (reference sequence), CDR1 corresponds to MNHNY and CDR2 to SVGAGI. From cysteine to phenylalanine, the CDR3 is 14 amino acids long. Only CDR3 DNA remains: 42 bases, in frame from the first base.

The chain is assembled from TRBV6-6 and TRBJ2-2; possibly the D gene is TRBD2, per 6 matching bases. The sample here was CD4+ or CD8+ T cells sorted from blood, taken in a trial of the OX40 agonist ivuxolimab. This sequence originates from an adult with an advanced solid tumor such as melanoma, head and neck, liver or kidney cancer. The DNA sequence reads TGTGCCAGCAGAGGGAGGCGGTACACCGGGGAGCTGTTTTTT. It translates to CASRGRRYTGELFF.